Listed below are T cell receptor beta chains from one sample, sequenced in a study of blood T cells in healthy people across ages. MiXCR, applied by TCRdb to the 5' RACE reads, yields one record per CDR3 protein. The sample gives just under 550,000 distinct CDR3 sequences, less than 25% of which show up once; under 9% is in the top ten. These same records also appear under a second study, on T cells of mothers and their children.

The sequenced material came from blood. These receptors all stem from a boy under 18 in good health. Each CDR3 is given without its conserved first and last residue. The D gene is left open where the match is weak. Some rows mark clone size as missing; the rest say once, few, many or name a class of expanded clone.

CDR3: ASSSLPGVNTEAF; D: NA; V: TRBV28; J: TRBJ1-1; size: few
CDR3: ASNGQESYEQY; D: NA; V: TRBV12-3/TRBV12-4; J: TRBJ2-7; size: NA
CDR3: SARDTGPQY; D: NA; V: TRBV20-1; J: TRBJ2-7; size: NA
CDR3: ATSDPSGRDYGYT; D: NA; V: TRBV24-1; J: TRBJ1-2; size: NA
CDR3: SARDRGQGNYGYT; D: TRBD1; V: TRBV20-1; J: TRBJ1-2; size: few
CDR3: ATSDPTGGSTDTQY; D: NA; V: TRBV24-1; J: TRBJ2-3; size: few
CDR3: SARRQLQETQY; D: NA; V: TRBV20-1; J: TRBJ2-5; size: NA
CDR3: ASSLRDPSSYNSPLH; D: NA; V: TRBV2; J: TRBJ1-6; size: NA
CDR3: ASSLGRLSNQPQH; D: NA; V: TRBV7-8; J: TRBJ1-5; size: few
CDR3: ASSQAPDGGQETQY; D: NA; V: TRBV4-2; J: TRBJ2-5; size: NA